This record concerns one TCR beta chain sequence. Donors were grouped by their self-reported clinical history. This entry comes from a study of blood T cell repertoires in COVID-19. Overall study context: T cells, B-cell-depleted T cells, or PBMCs supplied cDNA or gDNA.

The CDR3 totals 16 residues. From germline, CDR1 is SQVTM and CDR2 ANQGSEA. V lost 6 bases to trimming and J lost 0 bases, with 17 bases between them. Source study methods: Researchers report that nucleated cell counts were estimated from reference gene primer amplification. TCRdb's copy holds only in-frame clones and misses some; the assay was immunoSEQ multiplex PCR. V, J and clone size are taken as reported in that table, and D and trimming were inferred from the DNA itself. The sample yields approximately 220,000 clones, around nine tenths seen once. The sequence derives from a woman aged 25 to 39 with acute COVID-19. Sequencing was carried out using PBMCs or T cells enriched from blood (not recorded which). V is TRBV29-1 and J is TRBJ2-2, with D possibly being TRBD1 (7 bases). CDR3 DNA sequence: TGCAGCGTCGTCGGTACAGGGGACTCGAACACCGGGGAGCTGTTTTTT. Protein sequence: CSVVGTGDSNTGELFF.